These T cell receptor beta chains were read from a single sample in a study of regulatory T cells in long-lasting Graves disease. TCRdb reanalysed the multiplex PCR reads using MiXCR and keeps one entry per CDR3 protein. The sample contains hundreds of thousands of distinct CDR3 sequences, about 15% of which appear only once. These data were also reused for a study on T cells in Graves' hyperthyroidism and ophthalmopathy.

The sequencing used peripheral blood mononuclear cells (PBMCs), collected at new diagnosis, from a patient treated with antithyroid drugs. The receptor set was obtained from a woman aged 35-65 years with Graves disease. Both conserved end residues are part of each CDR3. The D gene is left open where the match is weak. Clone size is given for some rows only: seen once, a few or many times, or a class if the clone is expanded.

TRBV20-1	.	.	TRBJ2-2	CSALRNTGELFF	TGCAGTGCTCTTAGGAACACCGGGGAGCTGTTTTTT
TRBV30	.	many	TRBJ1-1	CAWKPGPANTEAFF	TGTGCCTGGAAGCCGGGACCCGCGAACACTGAAGCTTTCTTT
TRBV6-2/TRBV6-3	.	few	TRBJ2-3	CASSYPLDYSTDTQYF	TGTGCCAGCAGTTACCCTCTCGACTACTCCACAGATACGCAGTATTTT
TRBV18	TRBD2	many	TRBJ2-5	CASSPSGREETQYF	TGTGCCAGCTCGCCCTCCGGGAGGGAAGAGACCCAGTACTTC
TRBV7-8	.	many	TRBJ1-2	CASSLETEHHGYTF	TGTGCCAGCAGCTTAGAGACAGAACATCATGGCTACACCTTC
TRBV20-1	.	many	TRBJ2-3	CSAREADTQYF	TGCAGTGCTAGAGAAGCAGATACGCAGTATTTT
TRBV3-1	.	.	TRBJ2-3	CASSRSGQGRYF	TGTGCCAGCAGCAGATCGGGGCAAGGTCGGTACTTC
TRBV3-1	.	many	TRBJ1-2	CASSQTGSYGYTF	TGTGCCAGCAGCCAAACAGGGAGCTATGGCTACACCTTC
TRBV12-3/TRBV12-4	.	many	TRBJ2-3	CAPDGETGSGADTQYF	TGTGCCCCCGACGGAGAGACAGGGTCGGGGGCAGATACGCAGTATTTT
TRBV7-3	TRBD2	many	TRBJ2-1	CASSPSGGADEQFF	TGTGCCAGCAGCCCCAGCGGGGGGGCCGATGAGCAGTTCTTC
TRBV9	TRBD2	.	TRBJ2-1	CASSPSGGLHNEQFF	TGTGCCAGCAGCCCCTCGGGGGGGCTTCACAATGAGCAGTTCTTC
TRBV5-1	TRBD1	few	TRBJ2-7	CASSFGDSAGGEQYF	TGCGCCAGCAGCTTCGGGGATTCCGCAGGGGGCGAGCAGTACTTC
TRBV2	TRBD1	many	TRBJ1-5	CASRDRGGWQPQHF	TGTGCCAGCAGGGACAGGGGGGGCTGGCAGCCCCAGCATTTT
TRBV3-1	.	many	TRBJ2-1	CASSQDIRGLGEQFF	TGTGCCAGCAGCCAAGATATAAGAGGGCTGGGTGAGCAGTTCTTC
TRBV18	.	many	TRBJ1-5	CASSQTAGDQPQHF	TGTGCCAGCTCACAGACAGCGGGCGATCAGCCCCAGCATTTT
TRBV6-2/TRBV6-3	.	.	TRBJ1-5	CASSELGGGRPQHF	TGTGCCAGCAGCGAATTGGGGGGCGGTCGGCCCCAGCATTTT
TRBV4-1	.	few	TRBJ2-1	CASSQDVGALANHQFF	TGCGCCAGCAGCCAAGATGTGGGAGCCCTAGCGAATCATCAGTTCTTC
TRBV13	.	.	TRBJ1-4	CASSLGTSKGATNEKLFF	TGTGCCAGCAGCTTAGGGACGTCAAAGGGGGCAACTAATGAAAAACTGTTTTTT
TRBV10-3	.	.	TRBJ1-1	CAISERPAEAFF	TGTGCCATCAGTGAACGGCCCGCTGAAGCTTTCTTT
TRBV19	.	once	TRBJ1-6	CASALAAYNSPLHF	TGTGCCAGTGCCCTGGCAGCTTATAATTCACCCCTCCACTTT
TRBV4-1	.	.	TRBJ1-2	CASSQVAPNYGYTF	TGCGCCAGCAGCCAAGTTGCCCCTAACTATGGCTACACCTTC
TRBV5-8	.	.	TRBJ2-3	CASSSGGSTTTDTQYF	TGTGCCAGCAGCTCGGGGGGCTCTACTACTACAGATACGCAGTATTTT
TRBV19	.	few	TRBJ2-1	CASESYSGALEQFF	TGTGCCAGTGAGAGTTACTCGGGGGCCTTAGAGCAGTTCTTC
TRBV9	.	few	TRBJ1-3	CASSPRDARSGNTIYF	TGTGCCAGCAGCCCAAGGGACGCTCGGTCCGGAAACACCATATATTTT
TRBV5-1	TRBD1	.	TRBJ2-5	CASSRRQGPTTVKQETQYF	TGCGCCAGCAGCCGCCGACAGGGCCCAACGACCGTAAAACAAGAGACCCAGTACTTC
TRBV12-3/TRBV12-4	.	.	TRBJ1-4	CASSLVEGMGEKLFF	TGTGCCAGCAGTTTGGTGGAGGGGATGGGAGAAAAACTGTTTTTT
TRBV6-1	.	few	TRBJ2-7	CASSPTPSRQQYF	TGTGCCAGCAGTCCCACTCCTTCTCGCCAGCAGTACTTC
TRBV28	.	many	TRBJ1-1	CASRQVAPRTEAFF	TGTGCCAGCAGACAGGTCGCCCCCCGCACTGAAGCTTTCTTT
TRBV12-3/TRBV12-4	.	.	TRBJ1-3	CASKLQWGNTIYF	TGTGCCAGCAAACTTCAATGGGGAAACACCATATATTTT
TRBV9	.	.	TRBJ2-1	CASSVGIPYYNEQFF	TGTGCCAGCAGCGTAGGGATTCCTTACTACAATGAGCAGTTCTTC
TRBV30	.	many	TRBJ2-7	CAWSVSVWAYEQYF	TGTGCCTGGAGTGTATCGGTTTGGGCCTACGAGCAGTACTTC
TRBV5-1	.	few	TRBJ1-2	CASSLEAGVYGYTF	TGCGCCAGCAGCTTGGAGGCAGGCGTCTATGGCTACACCTTC
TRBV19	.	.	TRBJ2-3	CASSFGGAYTDTQYF	TGTGCCAGTAGTTTTGGGGGAGCCTACACAGATACGCAGTATTTT
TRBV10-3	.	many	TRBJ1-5	CAIRFDSNQPQHF	TGTGCCATCAGGTTCGATAGCAATCAGCCCCAGCATTTT
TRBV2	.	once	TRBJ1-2	CAAYEGQGANHGYTF	TGTGCGGCTTATGAGGGGCAGGGAGCTAACCATGGCTACACCTTC
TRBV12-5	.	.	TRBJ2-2	CASGLRTTGELFF	TGTGCTAGTGGTTTGAGGACCACCGGGGAGCTGTTTTTT
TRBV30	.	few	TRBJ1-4	CAWSRAFGNEKLFF	TGTGCCTGGAGTAGGGCCTTCGGGAATGAAAAACTGTTTTTT